This TCR beta chain is from a study of beta chain features in type 1 diabetes. This clone has more than one count but fewer than ten. Staining for CD45RO/CCR7/CD25/CD127/CD95/CD27 allowed sorting of CD4+ naive, central memory, regulatory and stem cell-like memory cells. Sequenced material consisted of expressed TCRB transcripts (all of the isolated RNA was reverse transcribed). Measured with immunoSEQ multiplex PCR; TCRdb has only the in-frame clones, and not every one. The data contain about half a million clones, 25% to 35% of them singletons. This CDR3 contains 12 residues. Trimming cost V 6 bases and J 11 bases; bases outside gene matches: 10. Germline V gene lookup returns CDR1 SQVTM and CDR2 ANQGSEA.

Sequences were obtained from naive CD4+ T cells from blood. The V gene is TRBV29-1, the J gene TRBJ1-1; the match to TRBD1 covers 9 bases. This receptor was obtained from a man aged 18 to 29 in good health. CDR3 in amino acids: CSVAGQGINAFF. DNA of the CDR3: TGCAGCGTAGCAGGACAGGGGATCAATGCTTTCTTT.